Here is one TCR beta chain with its context. TCRdb passed the RT-PCR reads through MiXCR, listing each CDR3 protein once. This sample has hundreds of thousands of distinct CDR3 sequences, with approximately 15% found just once. V lost 2 bases and J lost 2, with 15 bases in between. Germline V CDR1 and CDR2: SQVTM, ANQGSEA. The CDR3 has 15 residues. The genes are TRBV29-1 and TRBJ1-1, with D unresolved. The sequenced material came from memory CD4+ T cells from blood. The receptor comes from a female donor in good health, serving as a healthy control. The CDR3 here is CSVESREPTNTEAFF. In nucleotides, the CDR3 is TGCAGCGTTGAATCTCGGGAGCCCACCAACACTGAAGCTTTCTTT.